This TCR beta chain stems from a study of blood T cell repertoires in COVID-19. The V gene lost 3 bases and the J gene lost 8 bases, with 19 bases spanning the gap. Germline V lookup: CDR1 SEHNR, CDR2 FQNEAQ (reference sequence). CDR3 length equals 15 residues. Assay: immunoSEQ multiplex PCR; the TCRdb copy retains only in-frame clones and omits some. The sample yields just over 90,000 clones, roughly 80% seen once. This clone was picked up a small number of times. This receptor was obtained from a human donor in a cohort sampled during active COVID-19. This chain connects TRBV7-9 to TRBJ1-2; TRBD1 might be the D (5 bases). The sequencing input was peripheral blood. The CDR3 DNA reads as TGTGCCAGCAGCTTCCGGGGGAGAGACGAACGGGGCTACACCTTC. Its translation: CASSFRGRDERGYTF.